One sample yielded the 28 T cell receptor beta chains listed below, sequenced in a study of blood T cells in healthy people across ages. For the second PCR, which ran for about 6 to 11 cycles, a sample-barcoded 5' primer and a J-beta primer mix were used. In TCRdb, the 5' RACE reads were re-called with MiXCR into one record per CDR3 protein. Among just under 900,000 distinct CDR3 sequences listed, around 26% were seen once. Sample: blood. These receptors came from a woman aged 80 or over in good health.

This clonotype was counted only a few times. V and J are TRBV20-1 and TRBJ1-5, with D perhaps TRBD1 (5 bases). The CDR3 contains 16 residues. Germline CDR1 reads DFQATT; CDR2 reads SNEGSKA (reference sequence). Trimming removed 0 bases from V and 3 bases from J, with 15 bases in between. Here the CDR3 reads CSARDRGRGDNQPQHF. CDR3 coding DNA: TGCAGTGCTAGAGATCGGGGTCGAGGGGACAATCAGCCCCAGCATTTT.

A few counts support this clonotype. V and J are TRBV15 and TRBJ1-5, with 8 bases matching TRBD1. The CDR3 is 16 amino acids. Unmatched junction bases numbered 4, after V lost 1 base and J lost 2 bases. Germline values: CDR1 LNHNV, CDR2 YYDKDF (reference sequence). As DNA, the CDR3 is TGTGCCACCAGCAGAGGGGACAGGTCGGGCAATCAGCCCCAGCATTTT. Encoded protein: CATSRGDRSGNQPQHF.

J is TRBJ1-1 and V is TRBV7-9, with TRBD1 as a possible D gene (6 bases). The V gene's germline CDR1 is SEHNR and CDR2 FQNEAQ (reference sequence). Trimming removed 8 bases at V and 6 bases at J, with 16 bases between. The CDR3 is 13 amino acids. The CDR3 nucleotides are TGTGCCAGCGCAGGGGTGGCTCTTTCTGAAGCTTTCTTT. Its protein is CASAGVALSEAFF.

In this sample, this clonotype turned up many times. As DNA, the CDR3 is TGTGCCAGCAGCTCAGGGCCGGCACAAGAGACCCAGTACTTC. It codes for CASSSGPAQETQYF. The J gene is TRBJ2-5, the V gene TRBV7-2, with D possibly TRBD1 on 5 matching bases. The ends were cut back, 4 bases at V and 2 bases at J, with 11 bases in the middle. The CDR3 loop spans 14 amino acids. Germline V gene lookup returns CDR1 SGHTA and CDR2 FQGNSA.

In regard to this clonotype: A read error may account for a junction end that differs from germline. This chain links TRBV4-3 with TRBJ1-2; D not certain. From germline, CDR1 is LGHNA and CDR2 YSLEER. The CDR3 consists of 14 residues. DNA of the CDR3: TGCGCCAGCAGCCAAGATATCGGTAACCATGGCTACACCTTC. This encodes CASSQDIGNHGYTF.

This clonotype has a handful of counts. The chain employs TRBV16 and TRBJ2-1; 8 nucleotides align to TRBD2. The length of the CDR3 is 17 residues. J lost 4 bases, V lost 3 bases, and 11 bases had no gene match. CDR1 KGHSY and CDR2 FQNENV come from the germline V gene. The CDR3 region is CASSHSDRLAGYNEQFF. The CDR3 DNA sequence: TGTGCCAGCAGCCATAGCGATCGGCTAGCGGGTTACAATGAGCAGTTCTTC.

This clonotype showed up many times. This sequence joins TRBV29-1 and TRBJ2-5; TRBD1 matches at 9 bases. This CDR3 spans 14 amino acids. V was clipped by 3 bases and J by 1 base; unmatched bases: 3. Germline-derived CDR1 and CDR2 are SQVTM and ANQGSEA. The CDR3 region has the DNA TGCAGCGTTGACGGGACAGGGACCCAAGAGACCCAGTACTTC. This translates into CSVDGTGTQETQYF.

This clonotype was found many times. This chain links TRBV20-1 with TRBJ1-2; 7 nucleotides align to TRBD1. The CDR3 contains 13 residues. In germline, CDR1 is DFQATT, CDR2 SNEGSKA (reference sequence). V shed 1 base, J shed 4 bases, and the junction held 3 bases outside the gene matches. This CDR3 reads CSARATGVYGYTF. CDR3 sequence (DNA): TGCAGTGCTAGAGCCACAGGGGTCTATGGCTACACCTTC.

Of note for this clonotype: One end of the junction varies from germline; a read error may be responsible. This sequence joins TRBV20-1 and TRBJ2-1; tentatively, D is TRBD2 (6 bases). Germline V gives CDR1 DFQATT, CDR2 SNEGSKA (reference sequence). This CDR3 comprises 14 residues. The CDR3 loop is CSASYGSSYNGQFF. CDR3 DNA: TGCAGTGCTAGTTACGGGAGCTCCTACAATGGGCAGTTCTTC.

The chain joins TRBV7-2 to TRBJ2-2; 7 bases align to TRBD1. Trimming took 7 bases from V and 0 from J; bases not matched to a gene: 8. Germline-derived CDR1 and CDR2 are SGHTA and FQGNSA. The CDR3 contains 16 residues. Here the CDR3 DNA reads TGTGCCAGCACCTTGCAGGGGGTCGCGAACACCGGGGAGCTGTTTTTT. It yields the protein CASTLQGVANTGELFF.

CDR3 DNA sequence: TGTGCCATCAGTGAGACACAGGGGGCTAATGAAAAACTGTTTTTT. This gives the protein CAISETQGANEKLFF. The rearrangement joins TRBV10-3 to TRBJ1-4; TRBD1 agrees at 8 bases. The CDR3 is 15 amino acids. The V gene end was trimmed by 2 bases and the J gene end by 3 bases; junction bases not matched to a gene: 2. CDR1 ENHRY and CDR2 SYGVKD come from the germline V gene.

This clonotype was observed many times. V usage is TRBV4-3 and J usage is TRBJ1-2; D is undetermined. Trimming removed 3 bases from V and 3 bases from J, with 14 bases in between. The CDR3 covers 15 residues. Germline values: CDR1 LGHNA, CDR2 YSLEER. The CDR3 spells CASSHLGSNYYGYTF. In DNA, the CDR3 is TGCGCCAGCAGCCACCTCGGCAGCAATTACTATGGCTACACCTTC.

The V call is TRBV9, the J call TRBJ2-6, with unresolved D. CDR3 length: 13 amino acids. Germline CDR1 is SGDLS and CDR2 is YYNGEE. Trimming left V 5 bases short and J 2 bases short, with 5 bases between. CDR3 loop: CASRQAGANVLTF. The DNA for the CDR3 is TGTGCCAGCAGGCAGGCTGGGGCCAACGTCCTGACTTTC.

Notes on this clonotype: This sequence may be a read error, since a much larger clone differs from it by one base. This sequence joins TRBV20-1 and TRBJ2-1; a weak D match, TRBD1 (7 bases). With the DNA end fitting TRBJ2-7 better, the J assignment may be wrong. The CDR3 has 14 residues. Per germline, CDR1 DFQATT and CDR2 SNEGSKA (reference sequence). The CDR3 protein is CSAPQGGSYNEQYF. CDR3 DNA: TGCAGTGCCCCGCAGGGGGGCTCCTACAATGAGCAGTACTTC.

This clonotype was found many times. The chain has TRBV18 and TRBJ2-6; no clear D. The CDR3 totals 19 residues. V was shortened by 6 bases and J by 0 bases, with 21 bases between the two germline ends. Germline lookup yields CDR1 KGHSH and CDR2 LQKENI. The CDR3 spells CASSPIWNRPGSGANVLTF. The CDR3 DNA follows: TGTGCCAGCTCCCCTATCTGGAATCGACCCGGCTCTGGGGCCAACGTCCTGACTTTC. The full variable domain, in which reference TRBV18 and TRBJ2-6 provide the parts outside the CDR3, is NAGVMQNPRHLVRRRGQEARLRCSPMKGHSHVYWYRQLPEEGLKFMVYLQKENIIDESGMPKERFSAEFPKEGPSILRIQQVVRGDSAAYFCASSPIWNRPGSGANVLTFGAGSRLTVL.

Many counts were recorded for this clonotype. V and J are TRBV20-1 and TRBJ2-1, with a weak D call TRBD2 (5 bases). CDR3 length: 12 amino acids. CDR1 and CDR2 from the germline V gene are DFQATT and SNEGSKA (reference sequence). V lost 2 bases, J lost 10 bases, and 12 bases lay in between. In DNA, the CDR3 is TGCAGTGCTAGAAGTATAGCGAGGGAGCAGTTCTTC. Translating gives CSARSIAREQFF.

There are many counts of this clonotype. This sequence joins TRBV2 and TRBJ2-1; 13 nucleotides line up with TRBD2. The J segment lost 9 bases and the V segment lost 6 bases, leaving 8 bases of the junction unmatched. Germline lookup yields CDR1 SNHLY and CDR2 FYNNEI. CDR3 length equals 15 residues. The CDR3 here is CASRATSGGASEQFF. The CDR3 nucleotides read TGTGCCAGCAGGGCTACTAGCGGGGGGGCCAGTGAGCAGTTCTTC.

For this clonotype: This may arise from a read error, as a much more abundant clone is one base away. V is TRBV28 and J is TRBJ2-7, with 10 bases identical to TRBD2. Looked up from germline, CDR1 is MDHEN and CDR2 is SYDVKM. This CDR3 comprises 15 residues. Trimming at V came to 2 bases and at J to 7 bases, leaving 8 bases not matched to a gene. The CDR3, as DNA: TGTGCCAGCAGTTTAAGGGGGTCTAGCGGGGGTGAGCAGTACTTC. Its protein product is CASSLRGSSGGEQYF.

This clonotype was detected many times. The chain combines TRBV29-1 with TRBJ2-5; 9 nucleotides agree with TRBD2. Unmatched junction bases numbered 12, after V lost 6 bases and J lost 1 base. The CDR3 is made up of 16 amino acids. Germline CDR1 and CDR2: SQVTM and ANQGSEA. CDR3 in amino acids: CSVTVGLAPFQETQYF. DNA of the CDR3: TGCAGCGTCACCGTGGGACTAGCCCCATTCCAAGAGACCCAGTACTTC.

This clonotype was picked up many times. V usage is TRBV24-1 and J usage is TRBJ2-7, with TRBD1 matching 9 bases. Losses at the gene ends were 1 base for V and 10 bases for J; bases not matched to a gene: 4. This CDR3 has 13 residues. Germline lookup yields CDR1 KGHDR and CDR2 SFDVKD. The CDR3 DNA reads TGTGCCACCAGTGATTTTAGAACAGGGGGCCAGTACTTC. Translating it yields CATSDFRTGGQYF.

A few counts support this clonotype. CDR3 region: CASRGTGGDEKLFF. The CDR3 DNA sequence: TGTGCCAGCAGAGGGACAGGGGGGGACGAAAAACTGTTTTTT. The chain recombines TRBV6-1 with TRBJ1-4, with 11 bases lining up with TRBD1. From germline, CDR1 is MNHNS and CDR2 SASEGT. The length of the CDR3 is 14 residues. Germline trimming cut 6 bases from V and 8 bases from J; bases unmatched to any gene: 5.

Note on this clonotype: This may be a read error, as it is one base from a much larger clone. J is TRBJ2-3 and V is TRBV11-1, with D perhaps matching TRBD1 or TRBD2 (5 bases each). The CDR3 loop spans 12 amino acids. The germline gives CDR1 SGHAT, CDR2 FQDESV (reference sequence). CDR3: CVSVRGTDTQYF. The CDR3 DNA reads TGTGTCAGCGTCCGTGGGACGGATACGCAGTATTTT.

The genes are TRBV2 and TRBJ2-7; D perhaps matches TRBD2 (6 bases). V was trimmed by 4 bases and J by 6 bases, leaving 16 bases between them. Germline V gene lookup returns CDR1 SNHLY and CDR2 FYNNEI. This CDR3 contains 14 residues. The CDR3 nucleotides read TGTGCCAGCAGTGTGCGGGGTACCCTCCTCGAGCAGTACTTC. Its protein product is CASSVRGTLLEQYF.

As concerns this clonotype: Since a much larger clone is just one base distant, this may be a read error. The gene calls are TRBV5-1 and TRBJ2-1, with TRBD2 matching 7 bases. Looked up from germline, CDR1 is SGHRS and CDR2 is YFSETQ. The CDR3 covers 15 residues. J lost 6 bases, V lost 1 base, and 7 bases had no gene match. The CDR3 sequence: CASSLLGLDCNEQFF. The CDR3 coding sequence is TGCGCCAGCAGCTTGCTTGGACTAGACTGCAATGAGCAGTTCTTC.

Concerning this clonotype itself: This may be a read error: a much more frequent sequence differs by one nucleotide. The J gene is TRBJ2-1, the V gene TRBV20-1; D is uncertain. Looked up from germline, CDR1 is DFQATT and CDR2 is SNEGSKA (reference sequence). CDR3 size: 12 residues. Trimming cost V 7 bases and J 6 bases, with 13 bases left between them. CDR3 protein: CSVRKWGNEQFF. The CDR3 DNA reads TGCAGTGTTAGGAAGTGGGGCAATGAGCAGTTCTTC.

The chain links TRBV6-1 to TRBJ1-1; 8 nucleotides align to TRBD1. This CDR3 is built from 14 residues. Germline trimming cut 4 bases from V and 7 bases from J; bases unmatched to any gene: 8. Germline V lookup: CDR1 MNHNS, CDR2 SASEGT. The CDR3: CASSGRQGSSEAFF. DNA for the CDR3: TGTGCCAGCAGTGGACGACAGGGGTCCAGTGAAGCTTTCTTT.

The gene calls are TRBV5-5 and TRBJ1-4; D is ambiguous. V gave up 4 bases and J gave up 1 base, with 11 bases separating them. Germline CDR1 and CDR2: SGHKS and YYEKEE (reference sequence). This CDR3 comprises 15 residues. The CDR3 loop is CASSQPELTNEKLFF. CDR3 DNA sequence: TGTGCCAGCAGCCAACCGGAGTTAACTAATGAAAAACTGTTTTTT.

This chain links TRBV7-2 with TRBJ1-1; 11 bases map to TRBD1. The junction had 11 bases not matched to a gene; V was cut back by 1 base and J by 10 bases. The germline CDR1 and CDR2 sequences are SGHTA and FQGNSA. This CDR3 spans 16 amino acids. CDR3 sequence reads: CASSLEGTGGSKSAFF. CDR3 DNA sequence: TGTGCCAGCAGCTTAGAAGGGACAGGGGGTTCCAAGTCAGCTTTCTTT.